This entry is about one T cell receptor beta chain. The target antigen is unknown. Each sample contributed roughly 100,000 TCR templates to the assay. The repertoire was sequenced with immunoSEQ multiplex PCR; TCRdb's copy has only in-frame clones and lacks some. The sample contains some 100,000 clones, around 92% of which appear only once. The record originates from a study of siplizumab effects on memory and regulatory T cells. Germline V gives CDR1 SGHDN, CDR2 FVKESK. The CDR3 covers 17 residues. V lost 1 base and J lost 7; bases outside the gene matches: 13. General study points: Major contributors to the alloresponse seemed to be naive T cells, which also appeared more diverse than memory cells.

The chain links TRBV14 to TRBJ1-2; 9 bases agree with TRBD1. What was sequenced was Tregs sorted from blood. The clonotype originates from a human donor in good health. The CDR3 region has the DNA TGTGCCAGCAGCCAAGGGGGACAGGGAGTTAATTGGTGTGGCTACACCTTC. Its protein product is CASSQGGQGVNWCGYTF.